This T cell receptor beta chain comes out of a study of early T cells in non-severe SARS-CoV-2 infection. TCRdb analysed the 5' RACE reads with MiXCR anew, one entry per CDR3 protein. The table shows 70,000 to 85,000 distinct CDR3 sequences, with 9% to 15% occurring only once. In germline, CDR1 is LNHDA, CDR2 SQIVND (reference sequence). V was trimmed by 10 bases and J by 4 bases, leaving 16 bases between them. CDR3 length equals 14 residues. V is TRBV19 and J is TRBJ2-2; no clear D. This clonotype originated in an adult who was a healthcare worker with PCR-confirmed SARS-CoV-2 infection or an uninfected control (not recorded which). The sequenced material came from whole blood. The CDR3 DNA reads TGTGCCACCCGCAATCAGGCTCTCACCGGGGAGCTGTTTTTT. As protein: CATRNQALTGELFF.